These 5 T cell receptor beta chains were all obtained from the same sample, sequenced in a study of blood T cells in healthy people across ages. PCR was performed a second time for about 7 to 12 cycles using a sample-barcoded 5' primer and a J-beta primer mix. TCRdb re-analysed the 5' RACE reads in MiXCR, keeping a single row per CDR3 protein. The sample shows 380,000 or so distinct CDR3 sequences, about half of them seen only once. Sequencing input: blood. The source is a man in his sixties in good health.

The chain carries TRBV9 and TRBJ2-7; no reliable D call. V lost 0 bases, J lost 4 bases, and 11 bases lay in between. CDR3 length equals 14 residues. From germline, CDR1 is SGDLS and CDR2 YYNGEE. CDR3 coding DNA: TGTGCCAGCAGCGTAGGCGGTACTTATTACGAGCAGTACTTC. Its protein product is CASSVGGTYYEQYF.

This clonotype was found a few times. The chain uses TRBV5-4 and TRBJ2-5, with TRBD2 identical over 8 bases. CDR1 and CDR2 (germline): SGHNT, YYREEE (reference sequence). CDR3 size: 15 residues. J lost 5 bases, V lost 1 base, and 7 bases had no gene match. The CDR3 spells CASSLTGGLSETQYF. In nucleotides, the CDR3 is TGTGCCAGCAGCTTGACGGGGGGGCTCTCCGAGACCCAGTACTTC.

This clonotype was found a few times. CDR3 residues: CASAGRLNTEAFF. The CDR3 nucleotides are TGTGCCAGCGCGGGCCGGCTGAACACTGAAGCTTTCTTT. This sequence joins TRBV2 and TRBJ1-1; D is uncertain. The CDR3 covers 13 residues. Per the germline V gene, CDR1 is SNHLY and CDR2 is FYNNEI. V was shortened by 8 bases and J by 0 bases, with 10 bases between the two germline ends.

This sequence joins TRBV5-6 and TRBJ2-3; 9 bases agree with TRBD2. Looked up from germline, CDR1 is SGHDT and CDR2 is YYEEEE. The ends lost 6 bases at V and 1 base at J; junction bases unmatched: 6. This CDR3 comprises 15 residues. The DNA of the CDR3 is TGTGCCAGCACCTCCATAGCGGGGGGCACAGATACGCAGTATTTT. It translates to CASTSIAGGTDTQYF.

The rearrangement links TRBV12-3 or TRBV12-4 to TRBJ2-1, with 11 nucleotides matching TRBD2. V shed 6 bases, J shed 5 bases, and the junction held 6 bases outside the gene matches. The CDR3 sequence is 15 residues long. CDR3 residues: CASRSTSGSNNEQFF. CDR3 DNA: TGTGCCAGCAGGTCTACTAGCGGGAGTAACAATGAGCAGTTCTTC.